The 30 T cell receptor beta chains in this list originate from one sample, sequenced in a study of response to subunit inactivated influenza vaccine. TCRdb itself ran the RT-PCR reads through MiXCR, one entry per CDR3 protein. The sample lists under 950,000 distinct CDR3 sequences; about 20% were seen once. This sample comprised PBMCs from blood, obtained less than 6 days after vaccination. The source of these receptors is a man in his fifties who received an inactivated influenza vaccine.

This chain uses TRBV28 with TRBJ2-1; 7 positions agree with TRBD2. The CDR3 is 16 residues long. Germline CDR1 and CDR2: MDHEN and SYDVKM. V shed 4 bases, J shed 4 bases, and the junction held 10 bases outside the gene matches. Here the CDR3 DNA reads TGTGCCAGCAGTTCCCCCGGGGGTAGCGGGTACAATGAGCAGTTCTTC. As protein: CASSSPGGSGYNEQFF.

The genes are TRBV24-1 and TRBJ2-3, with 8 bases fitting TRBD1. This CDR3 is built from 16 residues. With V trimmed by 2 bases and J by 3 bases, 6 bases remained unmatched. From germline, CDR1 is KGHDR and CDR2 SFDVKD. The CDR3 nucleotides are TGTGCCACCAGTGATTACGGACAGGGTTTTACAGATACGCAGTATTTT. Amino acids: CATSDYGQGFTDTQYF.

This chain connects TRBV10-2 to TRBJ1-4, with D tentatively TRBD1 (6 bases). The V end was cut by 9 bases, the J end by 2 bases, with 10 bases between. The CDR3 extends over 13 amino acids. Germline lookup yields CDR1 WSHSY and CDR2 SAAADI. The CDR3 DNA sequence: TGCGCCAGTAAACAGGGCACTAATGAAAAACTGTTTTTT. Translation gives CASKQGTNEKLFF.

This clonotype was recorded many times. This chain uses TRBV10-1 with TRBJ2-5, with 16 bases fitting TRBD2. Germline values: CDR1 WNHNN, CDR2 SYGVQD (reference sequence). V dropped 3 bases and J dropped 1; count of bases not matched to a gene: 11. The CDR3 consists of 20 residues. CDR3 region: CASSDTLPGTSGGAQETQYF. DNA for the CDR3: TGCGCCAGCAGTGACACTCTCCCCGGGACTAGCGGGGGGGCCCAAGAGACCCAGTACTTC.

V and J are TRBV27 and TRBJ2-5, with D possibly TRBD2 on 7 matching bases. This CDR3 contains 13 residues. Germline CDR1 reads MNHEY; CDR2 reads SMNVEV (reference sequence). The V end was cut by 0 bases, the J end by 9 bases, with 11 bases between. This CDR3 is CASSLSGEGAQYF. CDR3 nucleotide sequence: TGTGCCAGCAGTTTATCCGGGGAGGGGGCCCAGTACTTC.

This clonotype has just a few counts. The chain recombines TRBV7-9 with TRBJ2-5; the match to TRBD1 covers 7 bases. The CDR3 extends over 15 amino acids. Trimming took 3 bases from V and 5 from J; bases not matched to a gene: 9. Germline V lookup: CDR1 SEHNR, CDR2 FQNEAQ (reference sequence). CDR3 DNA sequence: TGTGCCAGCAGCTTGGGTAGGGGGCCGGGGGAGACCCAGTACTTC. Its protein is CASSLGRGPGETQYF.

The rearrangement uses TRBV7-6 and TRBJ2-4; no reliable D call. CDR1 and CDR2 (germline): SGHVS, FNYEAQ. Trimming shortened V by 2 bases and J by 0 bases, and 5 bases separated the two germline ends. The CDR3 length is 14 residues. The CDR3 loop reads CASSLYGAKNIQYF. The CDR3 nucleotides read TGTGCCAGCAGCTTATATGGAGCCAAAAACATTCAGTACTTC.

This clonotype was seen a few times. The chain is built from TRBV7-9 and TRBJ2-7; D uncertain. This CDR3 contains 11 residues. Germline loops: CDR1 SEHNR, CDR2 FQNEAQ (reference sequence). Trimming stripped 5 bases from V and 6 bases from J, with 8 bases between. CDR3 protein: CASSAAFEQYF. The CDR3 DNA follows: TGTGCCAGCAGCGCGGCTTTCGAGCAGTACTTC. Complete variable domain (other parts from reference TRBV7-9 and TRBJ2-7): DTGVSQNPRHKITKRGQNVTFRCDPISEHNRLYWYRQTLGQGPEFLTYFQNEAQLEKSRLLSDRFSAERPKGSFSTLEIQRTEQGDSAMYLCASSAAFEQYFGPGTRLTVT.

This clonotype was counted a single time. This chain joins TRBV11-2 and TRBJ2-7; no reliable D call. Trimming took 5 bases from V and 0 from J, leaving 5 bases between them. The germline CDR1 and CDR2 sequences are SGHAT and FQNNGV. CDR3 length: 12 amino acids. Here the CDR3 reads CASSGYSYEQYF. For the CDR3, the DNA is TGTGCCAGCAGCGGTTACTCCTACGAGCAGTACTTC. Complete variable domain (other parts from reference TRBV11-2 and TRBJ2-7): EAGVAQSPRYKIIEKRQSVAFWCNPISGHATLYWYQQILGQGPKLLIQFQNNGVVDDSQLPKDRFSAERLKGVDSTLKIQPAKLEDSAVYLCASSGYSYEQYFGPGTRLTVT.

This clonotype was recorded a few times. The CDR3 spells CASSYSKDYEQYF. DNA of the CDR3: TGTGCCAGCAGTTACTCGAAGGATTACGAGCAGTACTTC. The J gene is TRBJ2-7, the V gene TRBV6-6, with D hard to call. The CDR3 length is 13 residues. Germline V gives CDR1 MNHNY, CDR2 SVGAGI (reference sequence). Trimming shortened V by 0 bases and J by 4 bases, and 7 bases separated the two germline ends.

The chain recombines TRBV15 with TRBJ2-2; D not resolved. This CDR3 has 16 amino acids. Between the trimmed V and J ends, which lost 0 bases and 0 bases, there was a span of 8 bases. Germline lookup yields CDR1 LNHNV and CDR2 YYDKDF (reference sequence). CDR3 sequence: CATSRESFSNTGELFF. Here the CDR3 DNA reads TGTGCCACCAGCAGAGAATCTTTCTCGAACACCGGGGAGCTGTTTTTT.

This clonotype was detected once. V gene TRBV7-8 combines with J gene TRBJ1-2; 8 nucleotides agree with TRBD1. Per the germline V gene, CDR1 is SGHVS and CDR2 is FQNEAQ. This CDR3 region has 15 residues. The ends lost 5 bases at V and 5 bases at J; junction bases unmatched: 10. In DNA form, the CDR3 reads TGTGCCAGCAGCCTACAGGGGGGGACAGGTTATGGCTACACCTTC. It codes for CASSLQGGTGYGYTF.

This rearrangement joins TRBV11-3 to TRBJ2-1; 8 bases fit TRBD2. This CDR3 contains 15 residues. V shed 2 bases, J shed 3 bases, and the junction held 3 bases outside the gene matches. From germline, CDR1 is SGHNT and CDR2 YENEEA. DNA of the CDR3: TGTGCCAGCAGCTTAATGCGGGGGGACTACAATGAGCAGTTCTTC. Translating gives CASSLMRGDYNEQFF.

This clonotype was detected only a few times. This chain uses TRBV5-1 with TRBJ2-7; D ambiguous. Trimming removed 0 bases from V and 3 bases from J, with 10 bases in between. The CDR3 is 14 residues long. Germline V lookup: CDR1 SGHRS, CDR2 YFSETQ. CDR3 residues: CASSLAVDLYEQYF. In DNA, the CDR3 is TGCGCCAGCAGCTTGGCCGTAGACCTCTACGAGCAGTACTTC.

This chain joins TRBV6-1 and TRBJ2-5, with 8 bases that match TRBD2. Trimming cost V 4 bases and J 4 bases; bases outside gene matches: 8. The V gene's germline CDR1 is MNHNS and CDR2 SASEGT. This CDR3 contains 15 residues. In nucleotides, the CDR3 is TGTGCCAGCAGTGTCCGTTCCGGGGGGGTAGAGACCCAGTACTTC. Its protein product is CASSVRSGGVETQYF.

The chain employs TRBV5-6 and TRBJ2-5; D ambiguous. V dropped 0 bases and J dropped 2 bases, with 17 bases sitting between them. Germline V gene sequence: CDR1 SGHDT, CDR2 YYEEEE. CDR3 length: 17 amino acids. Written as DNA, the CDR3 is TGTGCCAGCAGCTTGGAATTCGTAGGACGGAAGCAAGAGACCCAGTACTTC. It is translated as CASSLEFVGRKQETQYF. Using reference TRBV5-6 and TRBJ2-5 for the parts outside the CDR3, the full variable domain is DAGVTQSPTHLIKTRGQQVTLRCSPKSGHDTVSWYQQALGQGPQFIFQYYEEEERQRGNFPDRFSGHQFPNYSSELNVNALLLGDSALYLCASSLEFVGRKQETQYFGPGTRLLVL.

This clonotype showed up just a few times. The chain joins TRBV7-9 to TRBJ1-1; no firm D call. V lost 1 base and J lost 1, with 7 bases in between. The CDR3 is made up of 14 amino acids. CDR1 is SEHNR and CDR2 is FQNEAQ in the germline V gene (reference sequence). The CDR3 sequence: CASSLGNQNTEAFF. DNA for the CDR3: TGTGCCAGCAGCTTAGGAAATCAGAACACTGAAGCTTTCTTT.

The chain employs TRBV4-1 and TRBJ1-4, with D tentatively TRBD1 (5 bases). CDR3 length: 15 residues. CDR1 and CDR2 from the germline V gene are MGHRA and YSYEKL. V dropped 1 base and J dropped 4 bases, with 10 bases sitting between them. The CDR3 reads CASSQVGQGNEKLFF. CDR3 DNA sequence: TGCGCCAGCAGCCAAGTAGGGCAGGGTAATGAAAAACTGTTTTTT.

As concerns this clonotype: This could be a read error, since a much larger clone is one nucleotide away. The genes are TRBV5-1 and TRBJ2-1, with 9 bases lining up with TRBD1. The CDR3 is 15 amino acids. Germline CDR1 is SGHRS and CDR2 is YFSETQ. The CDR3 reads CVSSWAQGANNEQFF. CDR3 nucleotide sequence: TGCGTCAGCAGCTGGGCACAGGGGGCCAACAATGAGCAGTTCTTC.

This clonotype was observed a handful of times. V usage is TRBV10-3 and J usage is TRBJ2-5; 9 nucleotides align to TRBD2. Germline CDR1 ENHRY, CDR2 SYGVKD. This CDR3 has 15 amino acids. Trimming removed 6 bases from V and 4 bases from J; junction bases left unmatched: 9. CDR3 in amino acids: CAIRGRGGAGETQYF. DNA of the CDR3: TGTGCCATCAGGGGGCGCGGGGGGGCTGGAGAGACCCAGTACTTC.

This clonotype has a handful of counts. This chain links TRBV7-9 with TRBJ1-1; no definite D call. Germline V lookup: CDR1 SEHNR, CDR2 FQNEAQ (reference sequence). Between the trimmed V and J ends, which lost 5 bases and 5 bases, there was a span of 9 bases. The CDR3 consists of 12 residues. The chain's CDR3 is CASSPQWTEAFF. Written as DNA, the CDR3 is TGTGCCAGCAGCCCGCAGTGGACTGAAGCTTTCTTT.

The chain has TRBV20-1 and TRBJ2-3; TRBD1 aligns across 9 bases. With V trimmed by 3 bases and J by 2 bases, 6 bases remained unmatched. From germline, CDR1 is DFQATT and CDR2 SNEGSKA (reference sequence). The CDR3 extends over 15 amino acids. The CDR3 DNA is TGCAGTGCTAGTAGTTGGGACAGGGCCACAGATACGCAGTATTTT. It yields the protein CSASSWDRATDTQYF.

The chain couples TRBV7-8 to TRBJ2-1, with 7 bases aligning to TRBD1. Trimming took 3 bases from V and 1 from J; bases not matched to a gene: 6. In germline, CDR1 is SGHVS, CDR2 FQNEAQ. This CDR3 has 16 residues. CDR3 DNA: TGTGCCAGCAGCTTGGTGACAGGGCGTTCCTACAATGAGCAGTTCTTC. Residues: CASSLVTGRSYNEQFF.

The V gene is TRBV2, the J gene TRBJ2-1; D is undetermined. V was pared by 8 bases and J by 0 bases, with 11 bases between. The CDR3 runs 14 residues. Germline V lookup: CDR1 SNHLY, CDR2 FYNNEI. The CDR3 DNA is TGTGCCAGCTGGGCAGGAAGCTCCTACAATGAGCAGTTCTTC. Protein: CASWAGSSYNEQFF.

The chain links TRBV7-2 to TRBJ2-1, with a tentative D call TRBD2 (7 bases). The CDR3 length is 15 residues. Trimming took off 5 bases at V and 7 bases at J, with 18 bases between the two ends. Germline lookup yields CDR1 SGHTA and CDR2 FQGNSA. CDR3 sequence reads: CASSGVGGAANEQFF. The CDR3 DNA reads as TGTGCCAGCAGCGGTGTGGGGGGGGCCGCAAATGAGCAGTTCTTC.

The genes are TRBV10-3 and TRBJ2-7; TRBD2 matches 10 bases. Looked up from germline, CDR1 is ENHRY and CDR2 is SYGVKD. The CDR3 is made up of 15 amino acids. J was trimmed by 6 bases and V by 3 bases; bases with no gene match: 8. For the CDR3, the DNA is TGTGCCATCAGTGACCAAGCGGGAGGGGATCTCGAGCAGTACTTC. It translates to CAISDQAGGDLEQYF.

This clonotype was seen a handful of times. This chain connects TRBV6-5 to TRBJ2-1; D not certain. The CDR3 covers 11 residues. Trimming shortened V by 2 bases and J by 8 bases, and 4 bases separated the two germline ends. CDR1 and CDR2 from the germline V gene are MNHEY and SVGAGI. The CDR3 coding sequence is TGTGCCAGCAGTTACGGGTATGAGCAGTTCTTC. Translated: CASSYGYEQFF.

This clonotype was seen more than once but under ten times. The CDR3, as DNA: TGTGCCAGCATTTCTAGCTATTACAATGAGCAGTTCTTC. Protein product: CASISSYYNEQFF. The rearrangement links TRBV12-3 or TRBV12-4 to TRBJ2-1; TRBD2 is a possible D gene (5 bases). Trimming pared 7 bases from V and 4 bases from J, leaving 11 bases between. There are 13 residues in the CDR3.

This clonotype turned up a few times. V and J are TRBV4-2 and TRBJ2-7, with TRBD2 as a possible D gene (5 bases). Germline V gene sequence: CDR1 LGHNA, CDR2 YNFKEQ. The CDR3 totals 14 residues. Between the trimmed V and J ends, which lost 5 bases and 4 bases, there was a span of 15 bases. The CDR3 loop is CASSADGIQYEQYF. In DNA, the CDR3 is TGTGCCAGCAGCGCGGACGGGATCCAATACGAGCAGTACTTC.

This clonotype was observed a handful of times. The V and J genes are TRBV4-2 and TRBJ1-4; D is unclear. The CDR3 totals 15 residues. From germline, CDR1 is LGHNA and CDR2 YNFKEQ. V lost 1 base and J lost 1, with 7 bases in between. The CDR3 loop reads CASSQVPVTNEKLFF. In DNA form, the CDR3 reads TGTGCCAGCAGCCAAGTGCCAGTAACTAATGAAAAACTGTTTTTT.